A selection of T cell receptor beta chains follows, all from one sample in a study of T cell repertoires in cytomegalovirus infection. One entry per CDR3 protein results from TCRdb running MiXCR on the reads. The profile shows about 320,000 distinct CDR3 sequences, roughly 9.5% of them singletons. The sequenced sample was PBMCs. The receptor source for this set is a human donor in good health (CMV status not recorded). Some clones in this sample may be carry-over from other donors' samples. Both conserved end residues are part of each CDR3. D genes are given only for firm matches. The listing skips clone size in some rows; elsewhere it reads once, few, many or a size class.

d_call | j_call | clone_size | v_call | cdr3_aa | cdr3_nt
TRBD1 | TRBJ1-1 | . | TRBV6-5 | CASSPDRGGEILNTEAFF | TGTGCCAGCAGTCCGGACAGGGGCGGAGAAATCCTAAACACTGAAGCTTTCTTT
TRBD2 | TRBJ2-1 | . | TRBV5-6 | CASSLMGREEFGQFF | TGTGCCAGCAGCCTTATGGGGCGGGAGGAGTTCGGGCAGTTCTTC
. | TRBJ1-2 | many | TRBV25-1 | CASSEMTAYYGYTF | TGTGCCAGCAGTGAAATGACAGCATACTATGGCTACACCTTC
. | TRBJ2-5 | many | TRBV20-1 | CSARPRGEETQYF | TGCAGTGCTAGGCCCAGGGGGGAAGAGACCCAGTACTTC
. | TRBJ1-1 | . | TRBV7-2 | CASSFSGVRGQTEAFF | TGTGCCAGCAGCTTTAGCGGCGTCAGGGGCCAGACTGAAGCTTTCTTT
TRBD1 | TRBJ1-3 | many | TRBV4-3 | CASSQAPGTVSGNTIYF | TGCGCCAGCAGCCAAGCCCCCGGGACAGTCTCTGGAAACACCATATATTTT
. | TRBJ2-2 | many | TRBV11-3 | CASSFRPTGELFF | TGTGCCAGCAGCTTTAGGCCCACCGGGGAGCTGTTTTTT
. | TRBJ2-7 | few | TRBV7-2 | CASLGAHEQYF | TGTGCCAGCTTGGGGGCCCACGAGCAGTACTTC
. | TRBJ1-5 | many | TRBV11-2 | CASSLGGNGGQPQHF | TGTGCCAGCAGCTTAGGGGGAAACGGGGGCCAGCCCCAGCATTTT
TRBD1 | TRBJ1-2 | many | TRBV19 | CASDPGTGLNYGYTF | TGTGCCAGTGACCCCGGGACAGGGTTAAACTATGGCTACACCTTC
. | TRBJ2-7 | many | TRBV27 | CASSSPGPVNEQYF | TGTGCCAGCAGTTCCCCGGGGCCGGTTAACGAGCAGTACTTC
TRBD2 | TRBJ2-1 | many | TRBV7-6 | CASSLVGTTITNEQFF | TGTGCCAGCAGCTTAGTAGGGACTACGATAACCAATGAGCAGTTCTTC
TRBD1 | TRBJ2-7 | many | TRBV7-2 | CASSLWDRGEQYF | TGTGCCAGCAGCTTATGGGACAGGGGCGAGCAGTACTTC
. | TRBJ1-1 | many | TRBV12-3/TRBV12-4 | CASSHGARPFSEAFF | TGTGCCAGCAGCCACGGGGCTCGACCGTTCTCCGAAGCTTTCTTT
. | TRBJ1-1 | . | TRBV28 | CASSQLSATVFFF | TGTGCCAGCAGCCAGTTAAGCGCTACAGTATTCTTCTTT
. | TRBJ2-7 | few | TRBV6-6 | CASSYSLGHEQYF | TGTGCCAGCAGTTATTCCCTGGGGCACGAGCAGTACTTC
. | TRBJ1-1 | many | TRBV5-6 | CASSLSFRQSTEAFF | TGTGCCAGCAGCTTGAGTTTCCGGCAGTCCACTGAAGCTTTCTTT
. | TRBJ1-6 | few | TRBV6-6 | CASGYSYNSPLHF | TGTGCCAGCGGCTACAGCTATAATTCACCCCTCCACTTT
. | TRBJ1-2 | few | TRBV7-2 | CASSSPGRGGYTF | TGTGCCAGCAGCTCACCTGGGCGCGGTGGCTACACCTTC
. | TRBJ2-3 | . | TRBV12-3/TRBV12-4 | CASRGQITDTQYF | TGTGCCAGCAGAGGACAGATCACAGATACGCAGTATTTT
. | TRBJ2-1 | few | TRBV27 | CASSLRALDEQFF | TGTGCCAGCAGTTTGAGGGCCTTGGATGAGCAGTTCTTC
TRBD1 | TRBJ2-1 | many | TRBV7-2 | CASSPQQGARNEQFF | TGTGCCAGCAGCCCACAACAGGGGGCGCGGAATGAGCAGTTCTTC
. | TRBJ2-3 | few | TRBV4-3 | CASSPRGQVSDTQYF | TGCGCCAGCTCCCCTAGGGGTCAGGTATCAGATACGCAGTATTTT
. | TRBJ2-3 | many | TRBV7-6 | CASSRRDFGNTDTQYF | TGTGCCAGCAGCCGGAGGGACTTCGGAAACACAGATACGCAGTATTTT
. | TRBJ2-7 | few | TRBV15 | CATSRDLGVEQYF | TGTGCCACCAGCAGAGATTTGGGGGTCGAGCAGTACTTC
TRBD1 | TRBJ1-1 | . | TRBV25-1 | CASSEQGVPYTEAFF | TGTGCCAGCAGTGAACAGGGGGTGCCTTACACTGAAGCTTTCTTT
. | TRBJ2-1 | few | TRBV19 | CASTPSAVPNEQFF | TGTGCCAGTACTCCGTCGGCGGTACCGAATGAGCAGTTCTTC
TRBD1 | TRBJ1-2 | many | TRBV7-2 | CASNNNRGGRNYGYTF | TGTGCCAGCAACAATAATCGAGGGGGCCGAAACTATGGCTACACCTTC
TRBD1 | TRBJ2-7 | . | TRBV12-3/TRBV12-4 | CASSPRGQGGSYEQYF | TGTGCCAGCAGTCCACGTGGACAGGGAGGCTCCTACGAGCAGTACTTC
. | TRBJ1-1 | few | TRBV28 | CATIYETGGGNTEAFF | TGTGCCACCATTTACGAGACAGGTGGCGGGAACACTGAAGCTTTCTTT
. | TRBJ1-5 | many | TRBV7-4 | CASSSSPQWLIGNQPQHF | TGTGCCAGCAGCTCCTCCCCACAGTGGCTAATAGGGAATCAGCCCCAGCATTTT
. | TRBJ2-1 | few | TRBV12-3/TRBV12-4 | CASSTGTSLNNEQFF | TGTGCCAGCAGTACCGGGACTTCTCTAAACAATGAGCAGTTCTTC
TRBD2 | TRBJ2-1 | few | TRBV2 | CASTAGGRSNEQFF | TGTGCCAGCACCGCCGGCGGGAGATCCAATGAGCAGTTCTTC
. | TRBJ2-7 | . | TRBV4-2 | CASSHLGVRELSYEQYF | TGTGCCAGCAGCCACCTGGGGGTGAGGGAATTGTCCTACGAGCAGTACTTC
. | TRBJ2-3 | . | TRBV4-1 | CASSQKDGIYTDTQYF | TGTGCCAGCAGCCAGAAGGACGGGATCTACACAGATACGCAGTATTTT
. | TRBJ1-5 | few | TRBV20-1 | CSARGTIGSKPQHF | TGCAGTGCTAGAGGGACGATAGGAAGTAAGCCCCAGCATTTT
TRBD2 | TRBJ2-3 | few | TRBV6-6 | CASRTSRGGTQDTQYF | TGTGCCAGCAGGACCTCGCGGGGGGGCACCCAAGATACGCAGTATTTT